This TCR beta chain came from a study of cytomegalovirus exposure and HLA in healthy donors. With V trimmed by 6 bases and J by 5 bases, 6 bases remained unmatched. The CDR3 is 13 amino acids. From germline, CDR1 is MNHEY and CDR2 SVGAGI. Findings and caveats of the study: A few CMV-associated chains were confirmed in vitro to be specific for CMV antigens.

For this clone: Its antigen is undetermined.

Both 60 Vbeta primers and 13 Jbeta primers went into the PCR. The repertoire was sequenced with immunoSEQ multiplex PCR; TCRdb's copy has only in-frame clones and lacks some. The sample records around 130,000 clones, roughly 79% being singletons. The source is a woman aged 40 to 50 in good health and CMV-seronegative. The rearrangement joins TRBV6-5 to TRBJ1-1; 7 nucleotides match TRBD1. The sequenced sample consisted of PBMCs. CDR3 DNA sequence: TGTGCCAGCAGCCGTACAGGGGAAACTGAAGCTTTCTTT. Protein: CASSRTGETEAFF.